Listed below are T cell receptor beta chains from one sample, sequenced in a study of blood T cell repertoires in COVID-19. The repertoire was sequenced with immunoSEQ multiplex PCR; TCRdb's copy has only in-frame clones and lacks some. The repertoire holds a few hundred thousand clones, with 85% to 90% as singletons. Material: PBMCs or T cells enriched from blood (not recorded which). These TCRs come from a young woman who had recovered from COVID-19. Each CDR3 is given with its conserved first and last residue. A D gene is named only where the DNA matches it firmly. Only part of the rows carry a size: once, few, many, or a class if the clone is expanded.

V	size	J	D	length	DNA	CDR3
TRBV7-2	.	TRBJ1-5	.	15	TGTGCCAGCAGCTTAAACGCGCGGGGAGATCAGCCCCAGCATTTT	CASSLNARGDQPQHF
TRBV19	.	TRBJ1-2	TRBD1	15	TGTGCCAGTAGCCCAAACCGGGACAGGGACTATGGCTACACCTTC	CASSPNRDRDYGYTF
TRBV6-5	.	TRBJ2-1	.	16	TGTGCCAGCAGTTTCGGAGGGATCGGGTCTCTCGATGAGCAGTTCTTC	CASSFGGIGSLDEQFF
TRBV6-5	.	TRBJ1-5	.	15	TGTGCCAGCAGCCTATTAGGGGATCGCAATCAGCCCCAGCATTTT	CASSLLGDRNQPQHF
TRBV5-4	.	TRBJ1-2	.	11	TGTGCCATCGTAGAGAGAGGCGGCTACACCTTC	CAIVERGGYTF
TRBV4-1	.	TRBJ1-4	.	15	TGCGCCAGCAGCCAAGGTCAGGGAGGCGGAAAAGAACTGTTTTTT	CASSQGQGGGKELFF
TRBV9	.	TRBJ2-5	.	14	TGTGCCAGCAGCGTAGTGGCAGGGGAAGAGACCCAGTACTTC	CASSVVAGEETQYF
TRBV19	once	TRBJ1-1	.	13	TGTGCCAGTACCTCGGGACAGAACACTGAAGCTTTCTTT	CASTSGQNTEAFF
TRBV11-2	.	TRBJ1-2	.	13	TGTGCCAGCAGCTGGGAGGATCGGGGTGGCTACACCTTC	CASSWEDRGGYTF
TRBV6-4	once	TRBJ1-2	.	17	TGTGCCAGCAGTGACTCCCTCCCATCCGGGGGGAACTATGGCTACACCTTC	CASSDSLPSGGNYGYTF
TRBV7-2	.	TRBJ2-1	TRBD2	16	TGTGCCAGCAGCTTAGAGGGGACTAGCGGGTACAATGAGCAGTTCTTC	CASSLEGTSGYNEQFF
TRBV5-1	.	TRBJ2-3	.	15	TGCGCCAGCAGCTTGCCTGGGGCGCGCACAGATACGCAGTATTTT	CASSLPGARTDTQYF
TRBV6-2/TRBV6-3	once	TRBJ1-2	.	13	TGTGCCAGCAGTTACACTCACAGGGATGGCTACACCTTC	CASSYTHRDGYTF
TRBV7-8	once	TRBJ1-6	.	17	TGTGCCAGCAGCTTAGATGGATGGGGAGCAAGGAATTCACCCCTCCACTTT	CASSLDGWGARNSPLHF
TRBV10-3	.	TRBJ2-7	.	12	TGTGCCAGCCGGGACAAAGAGGCCGAGCAGTACTTC	CASRDKEAEQYF
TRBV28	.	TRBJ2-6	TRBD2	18	TGTGCCAGCAGTTTATCGGGACTAGCGGGCGCTGGGGCCAACGTCCTGACTTTC	CASSLSGLAGAGANVLTF
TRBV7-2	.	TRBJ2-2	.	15	TGTGCCAGCAGCGTCGAGGGTCCGGGCACCGGGGAGCTGTTTTTT	CASSVEGPGTGELFF
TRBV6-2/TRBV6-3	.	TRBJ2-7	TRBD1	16	TGTGCCAGCAGTTACTCCGGGACAGGAGGGTTCTACGAGCAGTACTTC	CASSYSGTGGFYEQYF
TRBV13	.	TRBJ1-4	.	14	TGTGCCAGCAGCTTTCACTCCGAGACAGAAAAACTGTTTTTT	CASSFHSETEKLFF
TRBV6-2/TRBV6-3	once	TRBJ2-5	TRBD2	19	TGTGCCAGCAGTTACTCGGCTAGCGGGCCATACCTGTACCAAGAGACCCAGTACTTC	CASSYSASGPYLYQETQYF
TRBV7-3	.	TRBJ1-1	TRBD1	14	TGTGCCAGCAGCCCGGGACAGGGGAGGACTGAAGCTTTCTTT	CASSPGQGRTEAFF
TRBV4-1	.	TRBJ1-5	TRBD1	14	TGCGCCAGCAGCGCCCAGGGGGGCAATCAGCCCCAGCATTTT	CASSAQGGNQPQHF
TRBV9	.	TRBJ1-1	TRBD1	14	TGTGCCAGCAGCCCCCAGCCCGGACAGGGAGAAGCTTTCTTT	CASSPQPGQGEAFF
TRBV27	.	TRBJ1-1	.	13	TGTGCCAGCAGTTTAGTAGGGGGAACTGAAGCTTTCTTT	CASSLVGGTEAFF
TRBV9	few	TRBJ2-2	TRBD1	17	TGTGCCAGCAGCTCAACTCTTCACAGGGGCTCGACCGGGGAGCTGTTTTTT	CASSSTLHRGSTGELFF
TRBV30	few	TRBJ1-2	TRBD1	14	TGTGCCTGGGGTTGGACAGGGGGGGGCTATGGCTACACCTTC	CAWGWTGGGYGYTF
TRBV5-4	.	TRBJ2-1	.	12	TGTGCCAGCAGCTCCGAGGACTATGAGCAGTTCTTC	CASSSEDYEQFF
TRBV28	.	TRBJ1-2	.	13	TGTGCCACCGACAGAACCCTCACTTTGGATCGCACCTTC	CATDRTLTLDRTF
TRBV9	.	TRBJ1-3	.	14	TGTGCCAGCAGCACAGGGCTCACTGGAAACACCATATATTTT	CASSTGLTGNTIYF
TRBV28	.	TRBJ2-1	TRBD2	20	TGTGCCAGCACGAGGGATGAAACCACCGGGACTAGCGGTTTACCCAATGAGCAGTTCTTC	CASTRDETTGTSGLPNEQFF
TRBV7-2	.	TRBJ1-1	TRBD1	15	TGTGCCAGCAGGCAACAGGGGGTCACGAACACTGAAGCTTTCTTT	CASRQQGVTNTEAFF
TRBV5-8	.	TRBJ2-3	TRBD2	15	TGTGCCAGCAGCTTGGGCACTAGCGGGGCAAATACGCAGTATTTT	CASSLGTSGANTQYF
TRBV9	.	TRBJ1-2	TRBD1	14	TGTGCCAGCAGCCCCGAGGGACAGGGCTCTGGCTACACCTTC	CASSPEGQGSGYTF
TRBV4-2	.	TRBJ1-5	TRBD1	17	TGTGCCAGCAGCCAAGCGAATACAGGGGCCGTCAATCAGCCCCAGCATTTT	CASSQANTGAVNQPQHF
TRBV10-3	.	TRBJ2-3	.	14	TGTGCCACGACTCTAGCAATGGACACAGATACGCAGTATTTT	CATTLAMDTDTQYF
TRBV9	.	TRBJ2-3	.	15	TGTGCCAGCAGCGTAGCGGCAGGAAGGTCAGATACGCAGTATTTT	CASSVAAGRSDTQYF
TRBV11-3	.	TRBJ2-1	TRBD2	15	TGTGCCAGCAGCTTAACACTAGCGGTATACAATGAGCAGTTCTTC	CASSLTLAVYNEQFF
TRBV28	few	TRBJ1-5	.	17	TGTGCCAGCAGTTTATGGGACCGGACAGAGGGGAATCAGCCCCAGCATTTT	CASSLWDRTEGNQPQHF
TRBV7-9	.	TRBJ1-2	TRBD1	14	TGTGCCAGCAGCTCTAATACAGGGGACTATGGCTACACCTTC	CASSSNTGDYGYTF
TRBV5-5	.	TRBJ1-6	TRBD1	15	TGTGCCAGCAGCTTGCGACAGGGGGCTAGTTCACCCCTCCACTTT	CASSLRQGASSPLHF
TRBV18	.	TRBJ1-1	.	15	TGTGCCAGCTCACCACCGAAGGAGGGGAACACTGAAGCTTTCTTT	CASSPPKEGNTEAFF
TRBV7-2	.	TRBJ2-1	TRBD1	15	TGTGCCAGCAGCCAGGACAGGGGCTCTTACAATGAGCAGTTCTTC	CASSQDRGSYNEQFF
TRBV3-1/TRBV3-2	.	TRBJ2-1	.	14	TGTGCCAGCAGCCAAGGAGGGGGATACAATGAGCAGTTCTTC	CASSQGGGYNEQFF
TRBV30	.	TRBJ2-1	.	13	TGTGCCTGGAGTCCCGGACTTGACAATGAGCAGTTCTTC	CAWSPGLDNEQFF
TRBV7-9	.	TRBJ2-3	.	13	TGTGCCAGCAGCTCCCCCCTCACAGATACGCAGTATTTT	CASSSPLTDTQYF
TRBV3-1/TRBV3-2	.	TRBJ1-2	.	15	TGTGCCAGCAGCCAAGACCCCTCGTCCTTCTATGGCTACACCTTC	CASSQDPSSFYGYTF
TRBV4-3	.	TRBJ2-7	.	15	TGCGCCAGCAGCCAAGATTGGCAGACCGGGGGTGAGCAGTACTTC	CASSQDWQTGGEQYF
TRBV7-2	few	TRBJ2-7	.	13	TGTGCCAGCAGCTTAGCGGGGGCCGGGGAGCAGTACTTC	CASSLAGAGEQYF
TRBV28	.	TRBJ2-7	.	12	TGTGCCAGCAGTTTATACAGGTCCGAGCAGTACTTC	CASSLYRSEQYF
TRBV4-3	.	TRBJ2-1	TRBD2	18	TGCGCCAGCAGCCAAGATGGGCCGGGACTAGGGAGATACAATGAGCAGTTCTTC	CASSQDGPGLGRYNEQFF
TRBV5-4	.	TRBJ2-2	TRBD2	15	TGTGCCAGCAGCTTAACTAGCGCGAACACCGGGGAGCTGTTTTTT	CASSLTSANTGELFF
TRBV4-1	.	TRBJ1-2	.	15	TGCGCCAGCAGGGACTCGCGGGGGCGCAGCGATGGCTACACCTTC	CASRDSRGRSDGYTF
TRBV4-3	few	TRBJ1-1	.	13	TGCGCCAGCAGCCAAGAGACACACACTGAAGCTTTCTTT	CASSQETHTEAFF
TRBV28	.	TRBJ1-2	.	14	TGTGCCAGCAGTTTAAATGGGGAGGACTATGGCTACACCTTC	CASSLNGEDYGYTF
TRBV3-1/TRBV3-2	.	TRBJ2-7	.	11	TGTGCCAGCAGCCAAGCCTATGAGCAGTACTTC	CASSQAYEQYF
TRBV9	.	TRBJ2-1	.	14	TGTGCCAGCAGCGTAAGTGGGCTAGCCAATGAGCAGTTCTTC	CASSVSGLANEQFF
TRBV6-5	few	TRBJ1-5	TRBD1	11	TGTGCCAGCATGTACAGGGGAATCCAGCATTTT	CASMYRGIQHF
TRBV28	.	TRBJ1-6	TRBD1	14	TGTGCCAGCACTAACAGGGGCTATAATTCACCCCTCCACTTT	CASTNRGYNSPLHF
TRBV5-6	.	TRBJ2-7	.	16	TGTGCCAGCAGCTTTCCCACGGTGGGGGGAGTCTACGAGCAGTACTTC	CASSFPTVGGVYEQYF
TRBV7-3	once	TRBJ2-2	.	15	TGTGCCAGCAGCTCGTACGGGGGAGATACCGGGGAGCTGTTTTTT	CASSSYGGDTGELFF